Listed here is a single T cell receptor (beta chain). Its specificity is unknown. The CDR3 has 18 residues. CDR1 MGHRA and CDR2 YSYEKL come from the germline V gene. With 4 bases clipped from V and 3 bases from J, the junction kept 15 bases outside the gene matches. This entry is derived from a study of molecular identifiers for immune sequencing clone quantification. Notes on the study in general: Detecting spiked Jurkat TCR RNA from one cell among approximately 1 million naive cells was reportedly possible.

MiXCR was run by TCRdb on the PCR reads, yielding one entry per CDR3 protein. The sample carries about 510,000 distinct CDR3 sequences, 20% to 25% recorded once. This clonotype was obtained from a human donor in good health. Some libraries in this study had Jurkat cell RNA spiked in. What was sequenced was naive CD8+ T cells from blood, with Jurkat cell RNA spiked in. Subset noted: FACS-sorted CD8+CD4-CCR7+CD45RA+ naive T cells. This sequence joins TRBV4-1 and TRBJ2-7; 10 nucleotides line up with TRBD2. Here the CDR3 reads CASSLHQGTSADLYEQYF. The CDR3 bases are TGCGCCAGCAGCCTACATCAGGGGACTAGCGCAGACCTCTACGAGCAGTACTTC.